This T cell receptor beta chain was captured in a study of cytomegalovirus exposure and HLA in healthy donors. Study-wide points: Roughly uniform depth of sequencing across donors was assumed in presence/absence analyses.

The PCR had 60 Vbeta and 13 Jbeta primers. Per the original data handling: A later analysis tallied 65 million to 85 million unique TCR beta chains, 8.5 million to 11 million of them shared. Sequencing used immunoSEQ multiplex PCR; TCRdb keeps in-frame clones, though not all of them. The V and J calls and the clone size are those of that table, but D and trimming were determined from the DNA. The repertoire holds 150,000 to 200,000 clones, with 65% to 85% as singletons. J gave up 2 bases and V 3 bases, and 5 bases lay outside the gene matches. Germline-derived CDR1 and CDR2 are SGHRS and YFSETQ. The CDR3 totals 15 residues. With respect to this clone: Its antigen is unidentified.

The rearrangement uses TRBV5-1 and TRBJ2-7; TRBD1 agrees at 10 bases. The receptor was isolated from a woman between 50 and 59 years old in good health and CMV-seropositive. The sequenced material came from PBMCs. The CDR3: CASSSGTGAAYEQYF. The CDR3 bases are TGCGCCAGCAGCTCGGGGACAGGGGCCGCCTACGAGCAGTACTTC.